The T cell receptor (beta chain) under discussion was sequenced for a study of T-cell memory formation after mild COVID-19. Via MiXCR, TCRdb re-called the 5' RACE reads, giving one row per CDR3 protein. The data show 550,000 to 700,000 distinct CDR3 sequences, roughly 18% seen once. The CDR3 contains 15 residues. V lost 5 bases, J lost 0 bases, and 3 bases stayed unmatched. A few counts support this clonotype. This clonotype originated in an adult woman who had mild COVID-19 (a few samples of this study predate the infection). Cell type and time point are not known. Sequenced sample: PBMCs or a T cell subset sorted from them (not recorded which). This chain uses TRBV12-3 or TRBV12-4 with TRBJ2-2, with 7 positions matching TRBD2. In DNA, the CDR3 is TGTGCCAGCAGTAAGGGACTATCGAACACCGGGGAGCTGTTTTTT. Protein sequence: CASSKGLSNTGELFF.